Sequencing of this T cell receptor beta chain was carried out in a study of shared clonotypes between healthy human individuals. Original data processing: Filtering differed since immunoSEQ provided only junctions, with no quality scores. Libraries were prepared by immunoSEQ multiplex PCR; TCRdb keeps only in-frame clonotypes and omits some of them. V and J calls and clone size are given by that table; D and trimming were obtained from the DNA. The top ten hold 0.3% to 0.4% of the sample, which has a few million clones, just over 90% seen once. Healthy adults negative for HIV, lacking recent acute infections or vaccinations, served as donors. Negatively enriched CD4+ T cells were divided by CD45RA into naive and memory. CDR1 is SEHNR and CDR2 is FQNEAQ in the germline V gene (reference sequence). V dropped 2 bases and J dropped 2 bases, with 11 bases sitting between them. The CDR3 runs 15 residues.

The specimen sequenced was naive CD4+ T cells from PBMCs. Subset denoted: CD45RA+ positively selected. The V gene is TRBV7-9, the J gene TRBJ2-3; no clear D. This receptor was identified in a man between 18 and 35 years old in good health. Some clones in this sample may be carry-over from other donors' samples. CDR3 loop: CASSLLENPTDTQYF. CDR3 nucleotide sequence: TGTGCCAGCAGCTTACTAGAGAACCCCACAGATACGCAGTATTTT.